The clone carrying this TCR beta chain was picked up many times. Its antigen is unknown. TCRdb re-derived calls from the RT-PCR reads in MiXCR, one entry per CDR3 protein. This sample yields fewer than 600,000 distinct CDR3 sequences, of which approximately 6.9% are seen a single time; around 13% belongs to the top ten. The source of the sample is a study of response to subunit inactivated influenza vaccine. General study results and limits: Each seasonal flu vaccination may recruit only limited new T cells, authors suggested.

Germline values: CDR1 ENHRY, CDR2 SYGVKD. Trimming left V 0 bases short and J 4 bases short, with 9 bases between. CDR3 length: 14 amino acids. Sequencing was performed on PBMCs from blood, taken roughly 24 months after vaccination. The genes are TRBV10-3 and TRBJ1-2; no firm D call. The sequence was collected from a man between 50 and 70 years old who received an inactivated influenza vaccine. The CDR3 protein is CAISESTPFYGYTF. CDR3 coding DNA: TGTGCCATCAGTGAGTCGACCCCTTTCTATGGCTACACCTTC.